These 14 T cell receptor beta chains share one sample of origin, sequenced in a study of a mutant IDH1 vaccine in newly diagnosed glioma. These TCRs are of unknown antigen specificity. Time point in this sample: week 35, safety follow-up. In every dose of vaccine, 300 ug of mutant IDH1 20-mer peptide was given alongside topical imiquimod. The repertoire was sequenced with immunoSEQ multiplex PCR; TCRdb's copy has only in-frame clones and lacks some. The sample lists 45,000 to 50,000 clones; 88% were seen once. This material consisted of PBMCs, taken from a glioma patient whose treatment included an IDH1 peptide vaccine. Every receptor here comes from a woman aged 40 to 49 with glioma.

V gene TRBV5-1 combines with J gene TRBJ2-3; D might be TRBD2 (6 bases). The germline V gene has CDR1 SGHRS and CDR2 YFSETQ. CDR3 length equals 16 residues. Trimming removed 4 bases at V and 3 bases at J, with 18 bases between. The CDR3, as DNA: TGCGCCAGCAGCCCATACGACTTTGCGGGGACAGATACGCAGTATTTT. This translates into CASSPYDFAGTDTQYF.

V is TRBV5-8 and J is TRBJ1-5; 7 bases fit TRBD1. J lost 5 bases, V lost 3 bases, and 11 bases had no gene match. Germline assignment: CDR1 SGHTS and CDR2 YDEGEE. The CDR3 runs to 16 residues. The CDR3 nucleotides read TGTGCCAGCAGCTCAGGACAGGCCTTATGGGATCAGCCCCAGCATTTT. Translating it yields CASSSGQALWDQPQHF.

V is TRBV4-2 and J is TRBJ2-2, with 7 bases fitting TRBD1. This CDR3 region has 15 residues. V lost 5 bases to trimming and J lost 2 bases; unmatched junction nucleotides: 5. Germline assignment: CDR1 LGHNA and CDR2 YNFKEQ. As DNA, the CDR3 is TGTGCCAGCAGCTCACGGGACAGAAACACCGGGGAGCTGTTTTTT. It specifies CASSSRDRNTGELFF.

CDR3 region: CASSPGPAGGEQYF. In DNA form, the CDR3 reads TGTGCCAGCAGCCCGGGTCCCGCCGGGGGCGAGCAGTACTTC. This sequence joins TRBV7-6 and TRBJ2-7; D might be TRBD2 (6 bases). Germline-derived CDR1 and CDR2 are SGHVS and FNYEAQ. Trimming cost V 5 bases and J 6 bases, with 17 bases left between them. The CDR3 spans 14 residues.

This clone came up once. This chain uses TRBV7-9 with TRBJ2-5; possibly TRBD2 for D (5 bases). The CDR3 is 13 amino acids. V dropped 3 bases and J dropped 5 bases, with 10 bases sitting between them. Germline lookup yields CDR1 SEHNR and CDR2 FQNEAQ (reference sequence). CDR3 DNA sequence: TGTGCCAGCAGCTTCCGGGAATGGGAGACCCAGTACTTC. Protein product: CASSFREWETQYF.

This chain joins TRBV20-1 and TRBJ2-1; D is unclear. In germline, CDR1 is DFQATT, CDR2 SNEGSKA (reference sequence). Trimming pared 6 bases from V and 12 bases from J, leaving 15 bases between. This CDR3 has 11 amino acids. CDR3 protein: CSALALVRQFF. DNA of the CDR3: TGCAGTGCCCTCGCCCTGGTTAGGCAGTTCTTC.

The genes are TRBV18 and TRBJ2-5, with 9 bases lining up with TRBD2. From germline, CDR1 is KGHSH and CDR2 LQKENI. The V and J ends lost 6 bases and 3 bases, in that order; junction bases with no gene match: 8. CDR3 length: 15 amino acids. DNA for the CDR3: TGTGCCAGCTCTCCCCCTGGCGGGAGGGAAGAGACCCAGTACTTC. This encodes CASSPPGGREETQYF.

The chain links TRBV7-6 to TRBJ2-5; 9 bases fit TRBD1. The junction had 5 bases not matched to a gene; V was cut back by 2 bases and J by 4 bases. Germline V gives CDR1 SGHVS, CDR2 FNYEAQ. This CDR3 comprises 15 residues. CDR3: CASSLRRQGGETQYF. For the CDR3, the DNA is TGTGCCAGCAGCTTACGGAGACAGGGGGGAGAGACCCAGTACTTC.

There are a few counts of this clone. This sequence joins TRBV7-8 and TRBJ2-3; TRBD2 matches 8 bases. This CDR3 is 15 amino acids long. Germline V gene sequence: CDR1 SGHVS, CDR2 FQNEAQ. V gave up 5 bases and J gave up 0 bases; unmatched junction bases: 4. The CDR3 protein is CASSTIAGSTDTQYF. DNA for the CDR3: TGTGCCAGCAGCACAATAGCGGGAAGCACAGATACGCAGTATTTT.

The chain links TRBV9 to TRBJ2-3; no definite D call. The CDR3 is made up of 11 amino acids. Germline CDR1 is SGDLS and CDR2 is YYNGEE. V dropped 0 bases and J dropped 7 bases, with 3 bases sitting between them. Here the CDR3 reads CASSVGNTQYF. DNA of the CDR3: TGTGCCAGCAGCGTAGGGAATACGCAGTATTTT.

This chain uses TRBV2 with TRBJ1-6; D gene ambiguous. The CDR3 contains 13 residues. Trimming cost V 4 bases and J 8 bases, with 9 bases left between them. The germline gives CDR1 SNHLY, CDR2 FYNNEI. The CDR3 protein is CASSVQADSPLHF. In nucleotides, the CDR3 is TGTGCCAGCAGTGTTCAGGCTGATTCACCCCTCCACTTT.

V is TRBV7-2 and J is TRBJ1-1; no definite D call. Germline V gene data show CDR1 as SGHTA and CDR2 as FQGNSA. CDR3 length: 17 residues. V lost 3 bases to trimming and J lost 0 bases, with 17 bases between them. The CDR3 region has the DNA TGTGCCAGCAGCTTGAGGTTGCTGAATCGTATGAACACTGAAGCTTTCTTT. It codes for CASSLRLLNRMNTEAFF.

The chain carries TRBV4-1 and TRBJ1-1; 8 positions agree with TRBD1. CDR3 length equals 17 residues. V gave up 2 bases and J gave up 0 bases; unmatched junction bases: 8. Germline V gene lookup returns CDR1 MGHRA and CDR2 YSYEKL. CDR3: CASSQRTGISMNTEAFF. The DNA of the CDR3 is TGCGCCAGCAGCCAACGGACAGGGATTTCCATGAACACTGAAGCTTTCTTT.

In DNA form, the CDR3 reads TGTGCCATCAGAGGGACAGGGGGACAAGAGACCCAGTACTTC. It is translated as CAIRGTGGQETQYF. The chain uses TRBV10-3 and TRBJ2-5; 11 nucleotides agree with TRBD1. V shed 6 bases, J shed 2 bases, and the junction held 2 bases outside the gene matches. This CDR3 spans 14 amino acids. Germline CDR1 reads ENHRY; CDR2 reads SYGVKD.